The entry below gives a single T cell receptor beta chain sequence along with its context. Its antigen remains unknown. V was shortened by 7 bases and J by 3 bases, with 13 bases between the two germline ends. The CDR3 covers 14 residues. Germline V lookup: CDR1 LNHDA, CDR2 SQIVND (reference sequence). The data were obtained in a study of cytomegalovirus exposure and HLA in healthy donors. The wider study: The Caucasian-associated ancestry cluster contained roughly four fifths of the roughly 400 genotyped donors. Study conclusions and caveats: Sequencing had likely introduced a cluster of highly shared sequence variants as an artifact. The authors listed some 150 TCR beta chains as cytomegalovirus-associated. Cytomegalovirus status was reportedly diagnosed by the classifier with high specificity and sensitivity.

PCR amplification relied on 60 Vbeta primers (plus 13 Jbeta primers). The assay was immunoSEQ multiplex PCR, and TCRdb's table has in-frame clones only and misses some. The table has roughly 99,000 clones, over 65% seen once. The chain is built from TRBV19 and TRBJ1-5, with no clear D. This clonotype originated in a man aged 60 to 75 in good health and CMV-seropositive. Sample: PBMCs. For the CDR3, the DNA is TGTGCCAGTAACTTTGAACTTCCCAATCAGCCCCAGCATTTT. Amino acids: CASNFELPNQPQHF.